This TCR beta chain was identified in a study of identical twins. Broader study findings: Invariant populations such as MAIT and iNKT cells could partly muddle zero-insertion analyses. When twins shared out-of-frame alpha sequences, those sequences had excess low generation probability.

The V gene lost 7 bases and the J gene lost 9 bases, with 13 bases spanning the gap. CDR3 length: 12 residues. Ten or more counts support this clonotype. Its antigen is as yet unknown. A universal primer site was created by template switching, with the cDNA bearing unique molecular identifiers. TCRdb independently ran MiXCR on the 5' RACE reads; one entry per CDR3 protein. The top ten hold roughly 4% of the sample, which has under 800,000 distinct CDR3 sequences, over 20% seen once. The same data also contributed to another study, on T cells expressing NK-cell markers. That report notes: Researchers got TCR beta repertoires out of sorted CD3+CD56+NKG2C+, CD3+CD56+NKG2C- and CD3+CD56-NKG2C+ T cells.

The V gene is TRBV12-3 or TRBV12-4, the J gene TRBJ1-5, with D unresolved. This receptor was obtained from a woman aged 18 to 35 in good health. Sequenced material: PBMCs. The CDR3 region has the DNA TGTGCCAGCAAAATAAGAGAGGGGCCCCAGCATTTT. Its translation is CASKIREGPQHF.